A single sample gave rise to the 20 T cell receptor beta chains below, sequenced in a study of cytomegalovirus exposure and HLA in healthy donors. In the PCR, 60 Vbeta and 13 Jbeta primers were used. TCRdb keeps only in-frame clones here, not all; method: immunoSEQ multiplex PCR. The data contain approximately 190,000 clones, under 70% of them singletons. Source material: PBMCs. These receptors originate from a man in his forties or fifties in good health and CMV-seropositive.

This rearrangement joins TRBV4-1 to TRBJ2-3, with D tentatively TRBD1 (5 bases). Trimming removed 1 base at V and 6 bases at J, with 14 bases between. The CDR3 sequence is 15 residues long. The germline V gene has CDR1 MGHRA and CDR2 YSYEKL. This CDR3 is CASSQGGGVSDTQYF. CDR3 sequence (DNA): TGCGCCAGCAGCCAAGGGGGCGGAGTATCTGATACGCAGTATTTT.

The V call is TRBV9, the J call TRBJ1-2; 7 bases map to TRBD1. V was pared by 3 bases and J by 10 bases, with 12 bases of the junction left unmatched. The CDR3 loop spans 14 amino acids. Germline lookup yields CDR1 SGDLS and CDR2 YYNGEE. The CDR3, as DNA: TGTGCCAGCAGCGGGACCGGGACAGAAAATCTCTACACCTTC. Protein product: CASSGTGTENLYTF.

The chain is built from TRBV27 and TRBJ2-7; possible D gene TRBD1, 6 bases. Germline V gene lookup returns CDR1 MNHEY and CDR2 SMNVEV (reference sequence). This CDR3 has 13 residues. Trimming took off 4 bases at V and 3 bases at J, with 10 bases between the two ends. The CDR3 loop is CASSSRGYYEQYF. The CDR3 region has the DNA TGTGCCAGCAGTTCAAGGGGGTACTACGAGCAGTACTTC.

The chain combines TRBV7-9 with TRBJ2-7; 9 nucleotides agree with TRBD1. Germline V gives CDR1 SEHNR, CDR2 FQNEAQ (reference sequence). There are 16 residues in the CDR3. V dropped 5 bases and J dropped 1; count of bases not matched to a gene: 9. The CDR3 region has the DNA TGTGCCAGCAGCCCCCTGGGACAGGGATTTTCCTACGAGCAGTACTTC. As protein: CASSPLGQGFSYEQYF.

In this sample, this clone turned up once. The chain uses TRBV2 and TRBJ2-1, with D unresolved. The CDR3 spans 14 residues. Trimming pared 3 bases from V and 8 bases from J, leaving 14 bases between. CDR1 and CDR2 (germline): SNHLY, FYNNEI. The CDR3 loop is CASSESPSRDEQFF. Here the CDR3 DNA reads TGTGCCAGCAGTGAGAGCCCTAGTAGAGATGAGCAGTTCTTC. Filled out from reference TRBV2 and TRBJ2-1, the complete variable domain reads EPEVTQTPSHQVTQMGQEVILRCVPISNHLYFYWYRQILGQKVEFLVSFYNNEISEKSEIFDDQFSVERPDGSNFTLKIRSTKLEDSAMYFCASSESPSRDEQFFGPGTRLTVL.

The chain couples TRBV11-2 to TRBJ1-5, with unresolved D. The CDR3 spans 12 residues. V lost 3 bases and J 7 bases, leaving 7 bases between the germline ends. Germline-derived CDR1 and CDR2 are SGHAT and FQNNGV. CDR3 in DNA: TGTGCCAGCAGCTTGGCGGGGCAGCCCCAGCATTTT. It is translated as CASSLAGQPQHF.

This clone came up once. The chain carries TRBV19 and TRBJ1-3, with D possibly TRBD1 on 5 matching bases. The CDR3 is 15 amino acids. Germline CDR1 and CDR2: LNHDA and SQIVND (reference sequence). V was pared by 3 bases and J by 4 bases, with 13 bases between. The CDR3 region has the DNA TGTGCCAGTAGTATTGAGGACATCGGGGGAAACACCATATATTTT. Amino acids: CASSIEDIGGNTIYF.

The chain employs TRBV10-3 and TRBJ1-1, with TRBD1 matching 8 bases. Germline values: CDR1 ENHRY, CDR2 SYGVKD. This CDR3 comprises 14 residues. V was clipped by 6 bases and J by 1 base; unmatched bases: 4. As DNA, the CDR3 is TGTGCCATCAGGGGGACAGGATCGAACACTGAAGCTTTCTTT. Translating it yields CAIRGTGSNTEAFF.

The chain recombines TRBV5-5 with TRBJ1-1; no reliable D call. This CDR3 has 14 residues. Germline-derived CDR1 and CDR2 are SGHKS and YYEKEE (reference sequence). Trimming left V 6 bases short and J 2 bases short, with 14 bases between. The CDR3 loop reads CASTLMRTNTEAFF. The CDR3 bases are TGTGCCAGCACCCTGATGAGAACTAACACTGAAGCTTTCTTT.

DNA for the CDR3: TGTGCCAGCAGCTTCTACCCGGGGGGGCCGGAGACCCAGTACTTC. Translated: CASSFYPGGPETQYF. The chain is built from TRBV7-8 and TRBJ2-5, with 8 bases aligning to TRBD2. This CDR3 contains 15 residues. V lost 3 bases to trimming and J lost 5 bases; unmatched junction nucleotides: 8. CDR1 is SGHVS and CDR2 is FQNEAQ in the germline V gene. Combining the CDR3 with reference TRBV7-8 and TRBJ2-5 gives the whole variable domain GAGVSQSPRYKVAKRGQDVALRCDPISGHVSLFWYQQALGQGPEFLTYFQNEAQLDKSGLPSDRFFAERPEGSVSTLKIQRTQQEDSAVYLCASSFYPGGPETQYFGPGTRLLVL.

This clone showed up just a few times. J is TRBJ2-5 and V is TRBV5-1; 7 bases agree with TRBD1. The CDR3 totals 15 residues. Trimming removed 4 bases from V and 4 bases from J; junction bases left unmatched: 10. CDR1 and CDR2 from the germline V gene are SGHRS and YFSETQ. The CDR3 DNA is TGCGCCAGCAGCCGGTCGACAGGGTTTGGAGAGACCCAGTACTTC. Protein: CASSRSTGFGETQYF.

The chain uses TRBV7-6 and TRBJ2-7, with a possible D match to TRBD1 (6 bases). V dropped 5 bases and J dropped 5 bases, with 19 bases sitting between them. CDR3 size: 15 residues. Germline CDR1 is SGHVS and CDR2 is FNYEAQ. The CDR3 region is CASSPRQGSYNEQYF. Here the CDR3 DNA reads TGTGCCAGCAGCCCCCGGCAGGGGTCTTACAACGAGCAGTACTTC.

The rearrangement uses TRBV11-2 and TRBJ2-7; TRBD1 might be the D (5 bases). CDR1 and CDR2 (germline): SGHAT, FQNNGV. The CDR3 consists of 16 residues. Trimming cost V 5 bases and J 1 base, with 18 bases left between them. This CDR3 is CASSTRTTVVSYEQYF. CDR3 coding DNA: TGTGCCAGCAGCACCCGGACAACCGTTGTATCCTACGAGCAGTACTTC. Looking up the rest from reference TRBV11-2 and TRBJ2-7 gives the full variable domain: EAGVAQSPRYKIIEKRQSVAFWCNPISGHATLYWYQQILGQGPKLLIQFQNNGVVDDSQLPKDRFSAERLKGVDSTLKIQPAKLEDSAVYLCASSTRTTVVSYEQYFGPGTRLTVT.

In its sample, this clone was seen once. The V call is TRBV19, the J call TRBJ1-2, with D possibly matching TRBD1 (5 bases). The V gene lost 6 bases and the J gene lost 0 bases, with 11 bases spanning the gap. CDR1 is LNHDA and CDR2 is SQIVND in the germline V gene (reference sequence). This CDR3 has 14 amino acids. The CDR3 DNA follows: TGTGCCAGTAGCGACAGCTTATCTAACTATGGCTACACCTTC. This sequence encodes CASSDSLSNYGYTF.

This clone was detected once. The chain recombines TRBV7-8 with TRBJ2-7, with D perhaps matching TRBD2 (6 bases). This CDR3 spans 14 amino acids. CDR1 is SGHVS, CDR2 FQNEAQ, per germline. The germline V and J ends were trimmed by 5 bases and 2 bases, with 13 bases remaining between them. In DNA form, the CDR3 reads TGTGCCAGCAGCCCCCTCGGGGGAACCTACGAGCAGTACTTC. It yields the protein CASSPLGGTYEQYF.

Note on this clone: Distinct nucleotide sequences in the sample also encode this CDR3. J is TRBJ1-1 and V is TRBV29-1; D remains unclear. Germline-derived CDR1 and CDR2 are SQVTM and ANQGSEA. The CDR3 is 11 amino acids. Trimming stripped 6 bases from V and 4 bases from J, with 9 bases between. This chain's CDR3 is CSVRYSTEAFF. The CDR3 nucleotides are TGCAGCGTCCGGTATAGCACTGAAGCTTTCTTT.

This clone was observed a few times. This chain uses TRBV4-3 with TRBJ1-6, with a weak D call TRBD1 (6 bases). This CDR3 has 16 residues. V lost 3 bases, J lost 6 bases, and 15 bases lay in between. From germline, CDR1 is LGHNA and CDR2 YSLEER. The CDR3 here is CASSHDPGHTNSPLHF. CDR3 nucleotides: TGCGCCAGCAGCCATGATCCGGGACATACTAATTCACCCCTCCACTTT.

The chain employs TRBV7-2 and TRBJ1-2; D is ambiguous. The V and J ends lost 7 bases and 2 bases respectively, with 11 bases between them. The CDR3 is 13 amino acids. The V gene's germline CDR1 is SGHTA and CDR2 FQGNSA. CDR3: CASTREPNYGYTF. The CDR3 nucleotides read TGTGCCAGCACCCGGGAGCCGAACTATGGCTACACCTTC.

This CDR3 reads CASTGSSPAGFPYGYTF. CDR3 nucleotides: TGTGCCAGCACGGGGAGTTCACCTGCTGGCTTTCCCTATGGCTACACCTTC. V and J are TRBV9 and TRBJ1-2; D is ambiguous. This CDR3 has 17 residues. V lost 6 bases and J 4 bases, leaving 25 bases between the germline ends. Germline values: CDR1 SGDLS, CDR2 YYNGEE.

The chain employs TRBV19 and TRBJ1-1; D not resolved. Germline V lookup: CDR1 LNHDA, CDR2 SQIVND (reference sequence). The V end lost 4 bases, the J end lost 0 bases, and 6 bases lay between the germline ends. The CDR3 sequence is 13 residues long. This CDR3 is CASSTTVNTEAFF. CDR3 DNA sequence: TGTGCCAGTAGTACCACAGTGAACACTGAAGCTTTCTTT. Looking up the rest from reference TRBV19 and TRBJ1-1 gives the full variable domain: DGGITQSPKYLFRKEGQNVTLSCEQNLNHDAMYWYRQDPGQGLRLIYYSQIVNDFQKGDIAEGYSVSREKKESFPLTVTSAQKNPTAFYLCASSTTVNTEAFFGQGTRLTVV.